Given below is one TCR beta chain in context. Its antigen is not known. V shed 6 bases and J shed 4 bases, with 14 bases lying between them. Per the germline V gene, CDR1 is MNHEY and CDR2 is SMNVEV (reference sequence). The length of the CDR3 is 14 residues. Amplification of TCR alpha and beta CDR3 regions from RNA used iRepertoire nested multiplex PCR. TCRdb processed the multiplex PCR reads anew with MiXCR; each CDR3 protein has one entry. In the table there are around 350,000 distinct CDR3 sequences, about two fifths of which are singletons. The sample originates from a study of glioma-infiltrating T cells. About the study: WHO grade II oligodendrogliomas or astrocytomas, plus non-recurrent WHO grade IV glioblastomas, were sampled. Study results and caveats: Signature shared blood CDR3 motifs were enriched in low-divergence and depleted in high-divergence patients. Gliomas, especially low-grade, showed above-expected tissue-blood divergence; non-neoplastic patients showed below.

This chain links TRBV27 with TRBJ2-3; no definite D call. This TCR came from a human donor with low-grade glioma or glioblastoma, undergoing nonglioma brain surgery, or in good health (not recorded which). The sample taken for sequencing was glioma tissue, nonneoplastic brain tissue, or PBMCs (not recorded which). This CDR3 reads CASSVVGTSDTQYF. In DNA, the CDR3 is TGTGCCAGCAGCGTAGTAGGTACCTCAGATACGCAGTATTTT.